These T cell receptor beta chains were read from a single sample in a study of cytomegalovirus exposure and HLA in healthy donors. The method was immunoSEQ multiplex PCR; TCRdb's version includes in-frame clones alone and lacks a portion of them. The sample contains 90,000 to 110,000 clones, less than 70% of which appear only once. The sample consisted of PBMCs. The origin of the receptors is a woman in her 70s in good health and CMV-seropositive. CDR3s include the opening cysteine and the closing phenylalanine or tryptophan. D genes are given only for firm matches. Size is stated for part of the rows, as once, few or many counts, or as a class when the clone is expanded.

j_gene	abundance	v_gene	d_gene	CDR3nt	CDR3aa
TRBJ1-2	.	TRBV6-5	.	TGTGCCGTTGGGGAGGTGCTCTATGGCTACACCTTC	CAVGEVLYGYTF
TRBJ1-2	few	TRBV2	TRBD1	TGTGCCAGCACCGGACAGGGAATGGGTGGCTACACCTTC	CASTGQGMGGYTF
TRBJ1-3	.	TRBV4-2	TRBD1	TGTGCCAGCAGCCAAGAGCCCGGGGGACAGGGAGGAAGCACCATATATTTT	CASSQEPGGQGGSTIYF
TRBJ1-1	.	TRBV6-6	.	TGTGCCAGCAGTTACCCAGGGTGGAACACTGAAGCTTTCTTT	CASSYPGWNTEAFF
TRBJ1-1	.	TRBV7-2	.	TGTGCCAGCAGCCTGCAGGAGAACACTGAAGCTTTCTTT	CASSLQENTEAFF
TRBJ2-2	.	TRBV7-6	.	TGTGCCAGCCGGACGGAGCGGAGCACCGGGGAGCTGTTTTTT	CASRTERSTGELFF
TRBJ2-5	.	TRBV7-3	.	TGTGCCAGCAGCCCGCACGGACTCGTCCAAGAGACCCAGTACTTC	CASSPHGLVQETQYF
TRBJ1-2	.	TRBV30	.	TGTGCCTGGAGTGTATCGGACAGATATAACTATGGCTACACCTTC	CAWSVSDRYNYGYTF
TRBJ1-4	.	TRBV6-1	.	TGTGCCAGCACCGATGGAGGGGCCCCAGAAAAACTGTTTTTT	CASTDGGAPEKLFF
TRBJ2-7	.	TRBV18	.	TGTGCCAGCTCACCACTCCCGGGGGTAACCTACGAGCAGTACTTC	CASSPLPGVTYEQYF
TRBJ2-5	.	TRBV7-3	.	TGTGCCAGCAGCTTAACGACTAAGGAGACCCAGTACTTC	CASSLTTKETQYF
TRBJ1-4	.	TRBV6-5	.	TGTGCCAGCAGTTATTCGTCGACAGCAACTAATGAAAAACTGTTTTTT	CASSYSSTATNEKLFF
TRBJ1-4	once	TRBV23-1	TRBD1	TGCGCCAGCCCACCAGCCCGACAGGGGACTACCCAATTAATTAATGAAAAACTGTTTTTT	CASPPARQGTTQLINEKLFF
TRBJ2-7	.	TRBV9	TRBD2	TGTGCCAGCAGCGTAGGACTAGCGGGGGGATCCTACGAGCAGTACTTC	CASSVGLAGGSYEQYF
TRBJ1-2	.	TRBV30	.	TGTGCCTGGACTGTTTACGGTCTATATGGCTACACCTTC	CAWTVYGLYGYTF
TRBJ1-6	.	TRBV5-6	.	TGTGCCAGCCAACGGGATTCACCCCTCCACTTT	CASQRDSPLHF
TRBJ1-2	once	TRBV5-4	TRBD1	TGTGCCAGCAGCCTTACCGGGACAGGGGGAAATGGCTACACCTTC	CASSLTGTGGNGYTF
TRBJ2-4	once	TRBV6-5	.	TGTGCCAGCAGCTCGGACAGTTATTCAAACATTCAGTACTTC	CASSSDSYSNIQYF
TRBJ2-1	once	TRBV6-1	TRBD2	TGTGCCAGCAGTGAAGGGGTCGGACTAGGGGTTGATGAGCAGTTCTTC	CASSEGVGLGVDEQFF
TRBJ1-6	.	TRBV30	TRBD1	TGTGCCTGGAGTCCGGGACAGTGGGATACCAGCTCCTATAATTCACCCCTCCACTTT	CAWSPGQWDTSSYNSPLHF
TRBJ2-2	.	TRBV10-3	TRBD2	TGTGCCATCAGTGAGGCCGGGACTAGCGGGGCGGGCACCGGGGAGCTGTTTTTT	CAISEAGTSGAGTGELFF
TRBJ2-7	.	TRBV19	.	TGTGCCAGTAGTATTGGGGGAGGCTACGAGCAGTACTTC	CASSIGGGYEQYF
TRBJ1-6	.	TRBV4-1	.	TGCGCCAGCAGCCAAGTGCAGGGGTGGAATTCACCCCTCCACTTT	CASSQVQGWNSPLHF
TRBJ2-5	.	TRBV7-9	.	TGTGCCAGCAGCCCAGAGGAGCAGGAGACCCAGTACTTC	CASSPEEQETQYF
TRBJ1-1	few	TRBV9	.	TGTGCCAGCAGCGTAGGGCCTGACACTGAAGCTTTCTTT	CASSVGPDTEAFF
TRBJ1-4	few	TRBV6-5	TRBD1	TGTGCCAGCAGGACAGGGGGCGGGAGGGAAAAACTGTTTTTT	CASRTGGGREKLFF
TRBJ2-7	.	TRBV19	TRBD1	TGTGCCAGCTCCCGGGACAGAACCTACGAGCAGTACTTC	CASSRDRTYEQYF
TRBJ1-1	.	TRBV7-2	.	TGTGCCAGCAGCCCCTCACAGGGAAGAAACACTGAAGCTTTCTTT	CASSPSQGRNTEAFF
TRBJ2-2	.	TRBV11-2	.	TGTGCCAGCAGCTTAGATCAGTCTAGGCGGGTCCGCAACACCGGGGAGCTGTTTTTT	CASSLDQSRRVRNTGELFF
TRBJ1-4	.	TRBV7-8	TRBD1	TGTGCCAGCAGCCCCTTGGGACAGGGAATAGGGGAAAAACTGTTTTTT	CASSPLGQGIGEKLFF
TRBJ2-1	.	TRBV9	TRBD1	TGTGCCAGCAGCTCCGCGAGAGGGACAGGGGCCAATGAGCAGTTCTTC	CASSSARGTGANEQFF
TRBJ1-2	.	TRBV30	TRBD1	TGTGCCTGGAGTGTACAGGGGGCCCGGGCCTATGGCTACACCTTC	CAWSVQGARAYGYTF
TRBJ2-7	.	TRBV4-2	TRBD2	TGTGCCAGCAGCCCAGGACTAGCGGGGGGGAACTACGAGCAGTACTTC	CASSPGLAGGNYEQYF
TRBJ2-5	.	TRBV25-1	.	TGTGCCAGCAGTGACGACAGGTTCCAAGAGACCCAGTACTTC	CASSDDRFQETQYF
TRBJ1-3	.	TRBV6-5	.	TGTGCCAGCAGTTACTCAGGGCAGGGAACTGGAAACACCATATATTTT	CASSYSGQGTGNTIYF
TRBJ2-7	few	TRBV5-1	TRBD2	TGCGCCAGCAGCTTGGGGACTAGCGGAATCTACGAGCAGTACTTC	CASSLGTSGIYEQYF
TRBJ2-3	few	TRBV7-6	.	TGTGCCAGCTGTTGGGCTAGCACAGATACGCAGTATTTT	CASCWASTDTQYF
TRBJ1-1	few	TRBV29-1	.	TGCAGCGCCGCACAGGGTACGAGCACTGAAGCTTTCTTT	CSAAQGTSTEAFF
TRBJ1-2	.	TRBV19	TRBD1	TGTGCCAGTAGCGAAGCCGGGACAGGGGGCTTGAATGGCTACACCTTC	CASSEAGTGGLNGYTF
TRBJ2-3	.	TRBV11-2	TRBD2	TGTGCCAGCACCCGGGGGGGGACGCAGTATTTT	CASTRGGTQYF
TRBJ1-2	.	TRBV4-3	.	TGCGCCAGCAGCCATAGTCAGGGATATGGCTACACCTTC	CASSHSQGYGYTF
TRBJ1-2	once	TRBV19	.	TGTGCCAGTAGTATGGAGCAGGGTGGGCACTATGGCTACACCTTC	CASSMEQGGHYGYTF
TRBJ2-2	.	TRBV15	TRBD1	TGTGCCACCAGACCGGGACAGGGGGCTGGCACCGGGGAGCTGTTTTTT	CATRPGQGAGTGELFF
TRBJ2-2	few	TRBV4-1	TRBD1	TGCGCCAGCAGCCAAGATAGGGGGCTGGGCTACACCGGGCAGCTGTTTTTT	CASSQDRGLGYTGQLFF
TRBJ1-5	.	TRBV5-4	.	TGTGCCAGCAGCCAAGGGGCCGGGAGCAATCAGCCCCAGCATTTT	CASSQGAGSNQPQHF
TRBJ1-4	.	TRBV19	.	TGTGCCAGTAGGAAGGTTGGGGGGGCTGAAGAAAAACTGTTTTTT	CASRKVGGAEEKLFF
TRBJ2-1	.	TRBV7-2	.	TGTGCCAGCAGCTCCGTGCCGGATGAGCAGTTCTTC	CASSSVPDEQFF
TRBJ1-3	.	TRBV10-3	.	TGTGCCATCAGTGAGTCGGCAGGGGAAACCTCTGGAAACACCATATATTTT	CAISESAGETSGNTIYF
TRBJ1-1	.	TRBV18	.	TGTGCCAGCTCTCGGACAGAGAACACTGAAGCTTTCTTT	CASSRTENTEAFF
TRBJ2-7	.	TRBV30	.	TGTGCCTGGAGTGTACTAGGCGCCTACGAGCAGTACTTC	CAWSVLGAYEQYF
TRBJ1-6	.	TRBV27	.	TGTGCCAGCAGCCCCAGACGGACAGCGGATAATTCACCCCTCCACTTT	CASSPRRTADNSPLHF